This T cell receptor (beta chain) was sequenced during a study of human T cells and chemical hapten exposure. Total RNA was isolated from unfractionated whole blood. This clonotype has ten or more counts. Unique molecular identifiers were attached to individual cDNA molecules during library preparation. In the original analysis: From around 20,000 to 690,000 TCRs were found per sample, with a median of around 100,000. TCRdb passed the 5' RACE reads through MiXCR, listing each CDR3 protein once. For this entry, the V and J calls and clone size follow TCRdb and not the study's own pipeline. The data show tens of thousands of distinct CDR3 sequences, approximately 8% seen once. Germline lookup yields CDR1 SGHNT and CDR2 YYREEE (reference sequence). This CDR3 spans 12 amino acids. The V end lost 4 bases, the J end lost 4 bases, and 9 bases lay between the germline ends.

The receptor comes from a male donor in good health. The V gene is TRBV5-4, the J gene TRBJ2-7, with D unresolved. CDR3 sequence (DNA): TGTGCCAGCAGCCCCGACTCGTACGAGCAGTACTTC. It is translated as CASSPDSYEQYF.